One sample yielded the 26 T cell receptor beta chains listed below, sequenced in a study of T cell repertoires in cytomegalovirus infection. Their antigen targets remain unknown. TCRdb reanalysed the reads using MiXCR and keeps one entry per CDR3 protein. Of 75,000 to 100,000 distinct CDR3 sequences listed, about 44% were seen once; the top ten hold 90% to 95%. The specimen comprised CD8+ T cells from cultured PBMCs, sampled from culture after CMV antigen stimulation. The receptors originated from a human donor in good health (CMV status not recorded). Some clones in this sample may be carry-over from other donors' samples.

This clonotype was seen more than once but under ten times. The chain uses TRBV27 and TRBJ1-2; TRBD1 matches 7 bases. After removal of 5 bases from V and 3 bases from J, the junction contained 9 bases not matched to a gene. The germline gives CDR1 MNHEY, CDR2 SMNVEV (reference sequence). The CDR3 totals 15 residues. The CDR3 spells CASSNDREGYYGYTF. CDR3 bases: TGTGCCAGCAGTAACGACAGGGAGGGGTACTATGGCTACACCTTC.

This clonotype was seen at least ten times. J is TRBJ2-3 and V is TRBV7-8, with D tentatively TRBD2 (5 bases). CDR1 is SGHVS and CDR2 is FQNEAQ in the germline V gene. V dropped 1 base and J dropped 0 bases, with 8 bases sitting between them. The CDR3 is 15 residues long. CDR3 nucleotide sequence: TGTGCCAGCAGCTTAGATCGGGGTAGCACAGATACGCAGTATTTT. This codes for CASSLDRGSTDTQYF. Complete variable domain (other parts from reference TRBV7-8 and TRBJ2-3): GAGVSQSPRYKVAKRGQDVALRCDPISGHVSLFWYQQALGQGPEFLTYFQNEAQLDKSGLPSDRFFAERPEGSVSTLKIQRTQQEDSAVYLCASSLDRGSTDTQYFGPGTRLTVL.

The chain recombines TRBV10-1 with TRBJ2-4; tentatively, D is TRBD1 (5 bases). Per the germline V gene, CDR1 is WNHNN and CDR2 is SYGVQD (reference sequence). This CDR3 comprises 14 residues. V gave up 8 bases and J gave up 0 bases, with 11 bases separating them. Written as DNA, the CDR3 is TGCGCCAGCTACGGACACTTAGCCAAAAACATTCAGTACTTC. Amino acid sequence: CASYGHLAKNIQYF.

The rearrangement uses TRBV11-2 and TRBJ1-6; D remains unclear. CDR3 length equals 16 residues. The germline V gene has CDR1 SGHAT and CDR2 FQNNGV. V lost 3 bases and J lost 0, with 9 bases in between. In DNA form, the CDR3 reads TGTGCCAGCAGCTTGGAATTTAGCTCCTATAATTCACCCCTCCACTTT. It specifies CASSLEFSSYNSPLHF.

This clonotype was observed a few times. The chain uses TRBV27 and TRBJ2-5; 8 bases map to TRBD2. This CDR3 comprises 19 residues. The trim removed 4 bases at V and 4 bases at J, leaving 20 bases unmatched. Germline V gives CDR1 MNHEY, CDR2 SMNVEV (reference sequence). This CDR3 is CASSCVERWPQAGVETQYF. The CDR3 bases are TGTGCCAGCAGTTGCGTAGAGAGGTGGCCGCAAGCGGGAGTAGAGACCCAGTACTTC.

The genes are TRBV12-3 or TRBV12-4 and TRBJ1-4, with D possibly being TRBD1 (5 bases). The CDR3 covers 16 residues. V gave up 0 bases and J gave up 7 bases, with 15 bases separating them. CDR3 region: CASSLARGEESEKLFF. DNA for the CDR3: TGTGCCAGCAGTTTAGCGCGAGGGGAAGAGAGTGAAAAACTGTTTTTT.

The J gene is TRBJ1-4, the V gene TRBV19; D ambiguous. The CDR3 covers 15 residues. Trimming left V 3 bases short and J 1 base short, with 9 bases between. Per the germline V gene, CDR1 is LNHDA and CDR2 is SQIVND (reference sequence). CDR3 region: CASSIYPQTNEKLFF. CDR3 sequence (DNA): TGTGCCAGTAGTATTTATCCTCAAACTAATGAAAAACTGTTTTTT. The entire variable domain, with the rest obtained from reference TRBV19 and TRBJ1-4, is as follows: DGGITQSPKYLFRKEGQNVTLSCEQNLNHDAMYWYRQDPGQGLRLIYYSQIVNDFQKGDIAEGYSVSREKKESFPLTVTSAQKNPTAFYLCASSIYPQTNEKLFFGSGTQLSVL.

A single count supports this clonotype. The J gene is TRBJ1-5, the V gene TRBV27, with D unresolved. The CDR3 is 15 residues long. Trimming took off 2 bases at V and 2 bases at J, with 10 bases between the two ends. Germline CDR1 is MNHEY and CDR2 is SMNVEV (reference sequence). The CDR3 region has the DNA TGTGCCAGCAGTTTACTGGGCGGTCGCAATCAGCCCCAGCATTTT. Protein sequence: CASSLLGGRNQPQHF.

The chain uses TRBV7-4 and TRBJ1-6; D gene ambiguous. V lost 6 bases and J lost 6, with 12 bases in between. This CDR3 has 14 amino acids. From germline, CDR1 is SGHVT and CDR2 SQSDAQ. CDR3 protein: CASRPTPFNSPLHF. CDR3 nucleotides: TGTGCCAGCAGGCCCACCCCCTTTAATTCACCCCTCCACTTT. Complete variable domain (other parts from reference TRBV7-4 and TRBJ1-6): GAGVSQSPRYKVAKRGRDVALRCDSISGHVTLYWYRQTLGQGSEVLTYSQSDAQRDKSGRPSGRFSAERPERSVSTLKIQRTEQGDSAVYLCASRPTPFNSPLHFGNGTRLTVT.

This clonotype was recorded a few times. J is TRBJ1-2 and V is TRBV11-2; possible D gene TRBD1, 5 bases. CDR1 and CDR2 from the germline V gene are SGHAT and FQNNGV. Trimming shortened V by 1 base and J by 4 bases, and 13 bases separated the two germline ends. The CDR3 has 15 amino acids. In nucleotides, the CDR3 is TGTGCCAGCAGCTTAGGATCAGGGAACCTCTATGGCTACACCTTC. Translating it yields CASSLGSGNLYGYTF. Drawing the rest from reference TRBV11-2 and TRBJ1-2, the complete variable domain is EAGVAQSPRYKIIEKRQSVAFWCNPISGHATLYWYQQILGQGPKLLIQFQNNGVVDDSQLPKDRFSAERLKGVDSTLKIQPAKLEDSAVYLCASSLGSGNLYGYTFGSGTRLTVV.

The J gene is TRBJ1-2, the V gene TRBV10-3; 7 bases fit TRBD1. V was pared by 2 bases and J by 4 bases, with 7 bases of the junction left unmatched. Germline loops: CDR1 ENHRY, CDR2 SYGVKD. The CDR3 is 15 residues long. This CDR3 is CAISEGETGTYGYTF. CDR3 coding DNA: TGTGCCATCAGTGAGGGGGAGACAGGGACCTATGGCTACACCTTC.

In regard to this clonotype: One junction end does not reproduce the germline sequence, and a read error may be involved. The V and J genes are TRBV4-1 and TRBJ1-2, with TRBD1 identical over 10 bases. CDR1 is MGHRA, CDR2 YSYEKL, per germline. The CDR3 is 17 residues long. This CDR3 is CASSQGPTGGLSYGYTF. For the CDR3, the DNA is TGTGCCAGCAGCCAGGGACCGACAGGGGGCCTTTCCTATGGCTACACCTTC.

DNA for the CDR3: TGTGCCAGCAGTCTTACGACGGTGCCTGGAAACACCATATATTTT. Protein: CASSLTTVPGNTIYF. The chain carries TRBV6-5 and TRBJ1-3; D gene unclear. CDR1 and CDR2 from the germline V gene are MNHEY and SVGAGI. This CDR3 comprises 15 residues. Trimming took 5 bases from V and 2 from J, leaving 13 bases between them.

The chain employs TRBV11-2 and TRBJ2-3; 7 nucleotides align to TRBD2. Germline V gives CDR1 SGHAT, CDR2 FQNNGV. The CDR3 covers 15 residues. V lost 2 bases, J lost 6 bases, and 8 bases stayed unmatched. CDR3 sequence (DNA): TGTGCCAGCAGCTTATGGGAGGCGGGAGAGGATACGCAGTATTTT. The encoded protein is CASSLWEAGEDTQYF.

The rearrangement joins TRBV19 to TRBJ1-1; TRBD1 agrees at 7 bases. There are 14 residues in the CDR3. CDR1 and CDR2 from the germline V gene are LNHDA and SQIVND (reference sequence). After removal of 5 bases from V and 3 bases from J, the junction contained 6 bases not matched to a gene. CDR3 in DNA: TGTGCCAGTAGTTATCAGGGGGACTACACTGAAGCTTTCTTT. It specifies CASSYQGDYTEAFF.

The chain couples TRBV27 to TRBJ2-3, with 8 bases matching TRBD2. There are 16 residues in the CDR3. CDR1 and CDR2 from the germline V gene are MNHEY and SMNVEV (reference sequence). With V trimmed by 4 bases and J by 3 bases, 9 bases remained unmatched. CDR3 in amino acids: CASSSLTSAITDTQYF. The CDR3 bases are TGTGCCAGCAGTTCATTGACTAGCGCCATTACAGATACGCAGTATTTT.

The chain recombines TRBV7-3 with TRBJ2-5; TRBD1 might be the D (6 bases). The CDR3 consists of 13 residues. Germline loops: CDR1 SGHTA, CDR2 FQGTGA. V lost 5 bases, J lost 4 bases, and 11 bases lay in between. The CDR3 is CASSQTGLETQYF. The CDR3, as DNA: TGTGCCAGCAGCCAAACAGGGCTAGAGACCCAGTACTTC.

The chain couples TRBV27 to TRBJ2-7; D may correspond to TRBD1 or TRBD2 (6 bases each). Germline assignment: CDR1 MNHEY and CDR2 SMNVEV (reference sequence). V dropped 4 bases and J dropped 0 bases, with 13 bases sitting between them. The CDR3 is 15 amino acids. The CDR3 nucleotides read TGTGCCAGCAGTTCAGGAGGGGGACCCTCCTACGAGCAGTACTTC. It is translated as CASSSGGGPSYEQYF.

V is TRBV7-6 and J is TRBJ2-3; the match to TRBD2 covers 8 bases. V lost 6 bases and J lost 4; bases outside the gene matches: 12. CDR3 size: 16 residues. From germline, CDR1 is SGHVS and CDR2 FNYEAQ. The CDR3 here is CASSRGLAFGSDTQYF. The CDR3 nucleotides are TGTGCCAGCAGTCGCGGACTAGCCTTCGGCTCAGATACGCAGTATTTT.

The chain recombines TRBV6-1 with TRBJ1-5; D is uncertain. V lost 5 bases and J 6 bases, leaving 11 bases between the germline ends. Germline CDR1 reads MNHNS; CDR2 reads SASEGT. The CDR3 sequence is 13 residues long. CDR3 region: CASSRLGFQPQHF. The DNA for the CDR3 is TGTGCCAGCAGTCGGTTAGGTTTTCAGCCCCAGCATTTT.

The V call is TRBV7-9, the J call TRBJ2-1, with TRBD2 matching 9 bases. Per germline, CDR1 SEHNR and CDR2 FQNEAQ (reference sequence). Germline trimming cut 3 bases from V and 6 bases from J; bases unmatched to any gene: 15. The length of the CDR3 is 18 residues. The CDR3 region is CASSLALRIAGVGNEQFF. Here the CDR3 DNA reads TGTGCCAGCAGCTTGGCCCTCCGAATAGCGGGAGTGGGCAATGAGCAGTTCTTC.

The V call is TRBV12-3 or TRBV12-4, the J call TRBJ2-1; 11 bases fit TRBD2. The CDR3 is 16 residues long. J was trimmed by 0 bases and V by 5 bases; bases with no gene match: 3. The CDR3 region has the DNA TGTGCCAGCAGTCTCACTAGCGGGAGCTCCTACAATGAGCAGTTCTTC. Protein: CASSLTSGSSYNEQFF.

V and J are TRBV19 and TRBJ2-4; TRBD2 is a possible D gene (6 bases). CDR3 length equals 14 residues. Looked up from germline, CDR1 is LNHDA and CDR2 is SQIVND (reference sequence). V was pared by 6 bases and J by 2 bases, with 11 bases between. The CDR3 spells CASSLGGPKNIQYF. CDR3 nucleotides: TGTGCCAGTAGCCTCGGGGGACCCAAAAACATTCAGTACTTC.

This clonotype has a handful of counts. This chain uses TRBV7-3 with TRBJ1-1; perhaps TRBD1 as D (5 bases). CDR1 is SGHTA, CDR2 FQGTGA, per germline. Trimming left V 2 bases short and J 1 base short, with 8 bases between. The CDR3 sequence is 14 residues long. CDR3 loop: CASSLGGENTEAFF. As DNA, the CDR3 is TGTGCCAGCAGCTTAGGGGGGGAGAACACTGAAGCTTTCTTT. The full variable domain, with the rest looked up from reference TRBV7-3 and TRBJ1-1, is GAGVSQTPSNKVTEKGKYVELRCDPISGHTALYWYRQSLGQGPEFLIYFQGTGAADDSGLPNDRFFAVRPEGSVSTLKIQRTERGDSAVYLCASSLGGENTEAFFGQGTRLTVV.

The chain couples TRBV7-6 to TRBJ2-2; TRBD1 might be the D (6 bases). V gave up 5 bases and J gave up 7 bases, with 14 bases separating them. Germline CDR1 reads SGHVS; CDR2 reads FNYEAQ. The CDR3 has 14 residues. The chain's CDR3 is CASSPGPGVGELFF. CDR3 nucleotides: TGTGCCAGCAGCCCCGGACCAGGGGTCGGGGAGCTGTTTTTT.

This clonotype was picked up a small number of times. V and J are TRBV6-1 and TRBJ2-1, with D perhaps assigned TRBD1 or TRBD2 (6 bases each). V was clipped by 6 bases and J by 10 bases, with 16 bases between them. The CDR3 runs 13 residues. Germline assignment: CDR1 MNHNS and CDR2 SASEGT. The CDR3 here is CASRPSLGGEQFF. In DNA, the CDR3 is TGTGCCAGCAGGCCCTCTCTGGGGGGCGAGCAGTTCTTC.